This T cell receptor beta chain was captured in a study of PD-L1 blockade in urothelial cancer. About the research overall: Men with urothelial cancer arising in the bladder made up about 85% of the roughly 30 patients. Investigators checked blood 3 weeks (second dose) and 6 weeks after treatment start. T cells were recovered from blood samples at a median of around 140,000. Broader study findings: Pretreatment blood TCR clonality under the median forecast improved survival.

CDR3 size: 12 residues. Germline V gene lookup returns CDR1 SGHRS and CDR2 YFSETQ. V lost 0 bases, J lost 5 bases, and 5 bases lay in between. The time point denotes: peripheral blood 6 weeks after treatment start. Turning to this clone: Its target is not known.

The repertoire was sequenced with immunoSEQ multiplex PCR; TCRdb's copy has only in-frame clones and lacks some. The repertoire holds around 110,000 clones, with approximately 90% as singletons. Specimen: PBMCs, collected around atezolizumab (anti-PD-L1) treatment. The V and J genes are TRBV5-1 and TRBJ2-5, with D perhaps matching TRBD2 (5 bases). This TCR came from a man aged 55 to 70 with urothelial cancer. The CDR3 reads CASSLGEETQYF. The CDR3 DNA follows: TGCGCCAGCAGCTTGGGGGAGGAGACCCAGTACTTC.